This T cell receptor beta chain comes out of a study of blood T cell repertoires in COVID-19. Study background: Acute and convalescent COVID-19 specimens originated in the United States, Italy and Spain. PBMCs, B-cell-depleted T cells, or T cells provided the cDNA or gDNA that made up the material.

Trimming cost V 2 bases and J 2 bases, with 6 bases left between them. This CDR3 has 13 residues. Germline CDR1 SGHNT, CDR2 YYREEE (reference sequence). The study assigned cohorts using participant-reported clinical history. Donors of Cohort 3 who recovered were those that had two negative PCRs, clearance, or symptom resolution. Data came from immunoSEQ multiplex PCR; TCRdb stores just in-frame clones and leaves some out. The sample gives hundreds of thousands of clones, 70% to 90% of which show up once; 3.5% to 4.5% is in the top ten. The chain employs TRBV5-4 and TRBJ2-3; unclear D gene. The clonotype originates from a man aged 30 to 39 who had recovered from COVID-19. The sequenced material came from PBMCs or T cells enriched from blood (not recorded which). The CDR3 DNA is TGTGCCAGCAGCTTTCTTGTCACAGATACGCAGTATTTT. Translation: CASSFLVTDTQYF.